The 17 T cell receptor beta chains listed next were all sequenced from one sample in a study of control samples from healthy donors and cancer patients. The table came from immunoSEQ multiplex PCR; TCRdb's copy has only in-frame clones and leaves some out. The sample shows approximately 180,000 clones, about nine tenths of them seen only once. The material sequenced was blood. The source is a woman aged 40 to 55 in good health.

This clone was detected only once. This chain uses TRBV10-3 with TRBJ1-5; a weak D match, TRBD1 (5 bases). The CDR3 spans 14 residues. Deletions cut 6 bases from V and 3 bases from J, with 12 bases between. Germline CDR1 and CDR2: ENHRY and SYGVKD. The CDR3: CAIRGDSPNQPQHF. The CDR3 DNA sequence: TGTGCCATCAGAGGAGACAGCCCCAATCAGCCCCAGCATTTT.

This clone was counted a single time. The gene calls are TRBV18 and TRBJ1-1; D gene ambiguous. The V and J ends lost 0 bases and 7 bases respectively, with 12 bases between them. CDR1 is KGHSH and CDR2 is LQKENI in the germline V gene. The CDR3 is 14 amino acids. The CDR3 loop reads CASSPPPRADEAFF. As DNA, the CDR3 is TGTGCCAGCTCACCACCGCCGCGGGCCGATGAAGCTTTCTTT. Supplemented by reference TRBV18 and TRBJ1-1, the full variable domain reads NAGVMQNPRHLVRRRGQEARLRCSPMKGHSHVYWYRQLPEEGLKFMVYLQKENIIDESGMPKERFSAEFPKEGPSILRIQQVVRGDSAAYFCASSPPPRADEAFFGQGTRLTVV.

CDR3 bases: TGTGCCAGCAGCCAAGTGCGTACCGGGGAGCTGTTTTTT. Its protein is CASSQVRTGELFF. The chain links TRBV14 to TRBJ2-2; D is unclear. CDR1 is SGHDN and CDR2 is FVKESK in the germline V gene. The V end lost 1 base, the J end lost 5 bases, and 5 bases lay between the germline ends. This CDR3 spans 13 amino acids. Filled out from reference TRBV14 and TRBJ2-2, the complete variable domain reads EAGVTQFPSHSVIEKGQTVTLRCDPISGHDNLYWYRRVMGKEIKFLLHFVKESKQDESGMPNNRFLAERTGGTYSTLKVQPAELEDSGVYFCASSQVRTGELFFGEGSRLTVL.

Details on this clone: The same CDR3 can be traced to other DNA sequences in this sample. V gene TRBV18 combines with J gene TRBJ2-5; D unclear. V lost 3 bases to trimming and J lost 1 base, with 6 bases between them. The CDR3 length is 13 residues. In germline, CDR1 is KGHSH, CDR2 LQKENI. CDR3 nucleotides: TGTGCCAGCTCACCCCCGGCCCAAGAGACCCAGTACTTC. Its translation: CASSPPAQETQYF.

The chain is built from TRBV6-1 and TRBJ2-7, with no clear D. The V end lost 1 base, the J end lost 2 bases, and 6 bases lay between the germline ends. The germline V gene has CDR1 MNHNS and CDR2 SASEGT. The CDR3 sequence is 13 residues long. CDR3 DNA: TGTGCCAGCAGTGAAGGCCTGCCCTACGAGCAGTACTTC. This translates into CASSEGLPYEQYF.

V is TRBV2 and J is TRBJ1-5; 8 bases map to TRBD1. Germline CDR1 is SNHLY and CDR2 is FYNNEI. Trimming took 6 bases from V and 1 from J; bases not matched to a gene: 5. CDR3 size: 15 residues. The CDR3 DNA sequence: TGTGCCAGCAGCTTAACAGGGGGGAGCAATCAGCCCCAGCATTTT. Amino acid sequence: CASSLTGGSNQPQHF.

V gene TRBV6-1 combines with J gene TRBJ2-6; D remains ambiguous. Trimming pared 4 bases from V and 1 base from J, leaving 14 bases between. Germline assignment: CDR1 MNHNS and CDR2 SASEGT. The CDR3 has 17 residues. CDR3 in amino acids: CASSGGYFPSGANVLTF. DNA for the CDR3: TGTGCCAGCAGTGGAGGCTATTTCCCTTCTGGGGCCAACGTCCTGACTTTC.

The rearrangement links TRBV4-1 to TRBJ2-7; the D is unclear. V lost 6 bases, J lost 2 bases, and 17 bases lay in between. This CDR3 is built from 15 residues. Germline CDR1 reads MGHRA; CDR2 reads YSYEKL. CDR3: CASSLTALDPYEQYF. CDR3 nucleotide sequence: TGCGCCAGCAGTCTTACGGCTCTAGATCCCTACGAGCAGTACTTC.

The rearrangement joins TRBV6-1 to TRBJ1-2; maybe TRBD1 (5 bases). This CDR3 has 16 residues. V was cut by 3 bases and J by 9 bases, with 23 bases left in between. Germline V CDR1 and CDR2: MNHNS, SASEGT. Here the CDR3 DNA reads TGTGCCAGCAGTGAGGCCTCACCGGGACTCCCTTCCCGCTACACCTTC. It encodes CASSEASPGLPSRYTF.

The chain's CDR3 is CASSFGRYGYTF. CDR3 DNA: TGTGCCAGCAGCTTCGGCAGATATGGCTACACCTTC. The chain carries TRBV5-6 and TRBJ1-2; the D is unclear. The CDR3 totals 12 residues. Per the germline V gene, CDR1 is SGHDT and CDR2 is YYEEEE. Trimming shortened V by 2 bases and J by 5 bases, and 7 bases separated the two germline ends.

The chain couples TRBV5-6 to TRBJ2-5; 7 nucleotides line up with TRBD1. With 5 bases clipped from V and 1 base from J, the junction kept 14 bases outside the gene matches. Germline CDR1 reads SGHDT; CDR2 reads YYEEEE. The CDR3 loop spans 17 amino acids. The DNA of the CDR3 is TGTGCCAGCAGTGAGGAGTGGCAGGGGGTGGCCCAAGAGACCCAGTACTTC. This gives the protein CASSEEWQGVAQETQYF.

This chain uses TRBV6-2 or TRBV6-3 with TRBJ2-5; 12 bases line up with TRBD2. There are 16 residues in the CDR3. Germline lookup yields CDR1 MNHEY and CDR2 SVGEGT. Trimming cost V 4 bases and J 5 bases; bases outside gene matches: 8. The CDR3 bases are TGTGCCAGCAGTTCGACTAGCGGGGGAGTGGTGGAGACCCAGTACTTC. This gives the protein CASSSTSGGVVETQYF.

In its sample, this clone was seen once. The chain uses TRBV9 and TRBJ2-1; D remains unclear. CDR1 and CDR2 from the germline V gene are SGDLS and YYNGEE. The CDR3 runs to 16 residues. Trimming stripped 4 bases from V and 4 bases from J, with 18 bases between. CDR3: CASSSRSSQTYNEQFF. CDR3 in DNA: TGTGCCAGCAGCTCCCGGTCGAGCCAGACTTACAATGAGCAGTTCTTC.

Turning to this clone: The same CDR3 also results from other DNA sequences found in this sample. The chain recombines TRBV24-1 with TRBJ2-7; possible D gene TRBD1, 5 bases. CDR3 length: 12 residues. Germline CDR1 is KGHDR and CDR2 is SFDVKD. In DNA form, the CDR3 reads TGTGCCACCAGTGATTTGTTACAGGCTCATAGAGTC. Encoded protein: CATSDLLQAHRV.

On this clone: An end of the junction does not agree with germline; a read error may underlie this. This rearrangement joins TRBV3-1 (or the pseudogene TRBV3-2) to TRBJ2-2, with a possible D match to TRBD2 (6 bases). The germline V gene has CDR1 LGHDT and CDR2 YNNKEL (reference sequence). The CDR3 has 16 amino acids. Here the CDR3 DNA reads TGTGCCAGCAGTCAAGGTGGGACTGGGGGCACCGGGGAGCTGTTTTTT. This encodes CASSQGGTGGTGELFF.

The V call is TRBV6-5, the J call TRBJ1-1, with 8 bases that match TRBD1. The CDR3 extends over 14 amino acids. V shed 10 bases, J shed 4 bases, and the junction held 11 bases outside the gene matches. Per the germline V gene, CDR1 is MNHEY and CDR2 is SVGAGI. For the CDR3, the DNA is TGTGCCACCTCTCCTGACAGGGGAGGCACTGAAGCTTTCTTT. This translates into CATSPDRGGTEAFF.

The CDR3 nucleotides read TGTGCCAGCAGCTTGGTAGCGGGGGATTCCGAGCAGTACTTC. Its protein product is CASSLVAGDSEQYF. The V call is TRBV5-4, the J call TRBJ2-7; 9 bases map to TRBD2. Germline V CDR1 and CDR2: SGHNT, YYREEE (reference sequence). The junction had 4 bases not matched to a gene; V was cut back by 0 bases and J by 6 bases. The CDR3 is 14 amino acids.